The 28 T cell receptor beta chains given below trace back to one sample, sequenced in a study of T-cell memory formation after mild COVID-19. A single record per CDR3 protein comes from TCRdb applying MiXCR to the 5' RACE reads. The table has some 160,000 distinct CDR3 sequences, over 10% seen once. The sample consisted of PBMCs or a T cell subset sorted from them (not recorded which). These receptors were collected from a man younger than 35 who had mild COVID-19 (a few samples of this study predate the infection). Cell type and time point are not known.

Comment on this clonotype: A junction end diverges from the germline sequence, so it may reflect a read error. The rearrangement links TRBV4-3 to TRBJ2-2; a weak D match, TRBD2 (6 bases). Germline lookup yields CDR1 LGHNA and CDR2 YSLEER. The CDR3 sequence is 14 residues long. The DNA of the CDR3 is TGCGTCAGCAGCCAATTGGGGAGGATCGGGGAGCTGTTTTTT. Protein: CVSSQLGRIGELFF.

This clonotype was recorded a few times. The V call is TRBV7-2, the J call TRBJ2-7; possibly TRBD1 or TRBD2 for D (6 bases each). Germline V gene sequence: CDR1 SGHTA, CDR2 FQGNSA. The CDR3 consists of 14 residues. V was cut by 5 bases and J by 2 bases, with 13 bases left in between. CDR3: CASSARGPPYEQYV. Written as DNA, the CDR3 is TGTGCCAGCAGCGCACGGGGGCCTCCCTACGAGCAGTACGTC.

Only a few counts were recorded for this clonotype. This chain joins TRBV12-3 or TRBV12-4 and TRBJ1-1; D is possibly TRBD1 (6 bases). The CDR3 has 16 amino acids. V lost 4 bases, J lost 0 bases, and 15 bases lay in between. CDR3 nucleotide sequence: TGTGCCAGCAGTTATAACGGGGGGCTAATGAACACTGAAGCTTTCTTT. This translates into CASSYNGGLMNTEAFF.

This clonotype was detected a few times. The chain has TRBV5-1 and TRBJ1-1; D might be TRBD1 (5 bases). The length of the CDR3 is 13 residues. The germline CDR1 and CDR2 sequences are SGHRS and YFSETQ. Deletions cut 0 bases from V and 12 bases from J, with 15 bases between. The CDR3 coding sequence is TGCGCCAGCAGCTTGGGGCAGGGTTTCGTGACTTTCTTT. It encodes CASSLGQGFVTFF.

V is TRBV20-1 and J is TRBJ2-5; either TRBD1 or TRBD2 may fit D (5 bases each). The V and J ends lost 3 bases and 5 bases respectively, with 19 bases between them. The CDR3 has 15 amino acids. Germline CDR1 reads DFQATT; CDR2 reads SNEGSKA (reference sequence). The CDR3 DNA reads as TGCAGTGCTAGCGCCCCCGGGACCCACTTCGAGACCCAGTACTTC. The encoded protein is CSASAPGTHFETQYF.

This sequence joins TRBV7-8 and TRBJ2-2; the D is unclear. V was clipped by 3 bases and J by 6 bases, with 8 bases between them. Germline V gene data show CDR1 as SGHVS and CDR2 as FQNEAQ. The CDR3 length is 13 residues. This CDR3 reads CASSFRLSGELFF. The CDR3 DNA reads as TGTGCCAGCAGCTTTCGTCTCTCCGGGGAGCTGTTTTTT.

This chain links TRBV5-1 with TRBJ1-4; D uncertain. V lost 0 bases and J lost 6, with 0 bases in between. This CDR3 has 11 amino acids. Germline V gene lookup returns CDR1 SGHRS and CDR2 YFSETQ. CDR3 DNA sequence: TGCGCCAGCAGCTTGGATGAAAAACTGTTTTTT. Amino acids: CASSLDEKLFF. Complete variable domain (other parts from reference TRBV5-1 and TRBJ1-4): KAGVTQTPRYLIKTRGQQVTLSCSPISGHRSVSWYQQTPGQGLQFLFEYFSETQRNKGNFPGRFSGRQFSNSRSEMNVSTLELGDSALYLCASSLDEKLFFGSGTQLSVL.

This clonotype has more than one count but fewer than ten. This rearrangement joins TRBV5-1 to TRBJ2-7, with 11 positions matching TRBD1. Germline V CDR1 and CDR2: SGHRS, YFSETQ. V lost 4 bases to trimming and J lost 5 bases; unmatched junction nucleotides: 8. This CDR3 is 15 amino acids long. CDR3 bases: TGCGCCAGCAGCCCCGGACAGGGGGCTATAGACGAGCAGTACTTC. As protein: CASSPGQGAIDEQYF.

This clonotype was observed a few times. This chain connects TRBV5-1 to TRBJ2-7; the match to TRBD2 covers 11 bases. This CDR3 contains 18 residues. Germline V gives CDR1 SGHRS, CDR2 YFSETQ. With V trimmed by 1 base and J by 0 bases, 9 bases remained unmatched. In DNA form, the CDR3 reads TGCGCCAGCAGCTTGATCCCTAGCGGGGGGACGAGCTCCTACGAGCAGTACGTC. Amino acid sequence: CASSLIPSGGTSSYEQYV.

The rearrangement links TRBV6-1 to TRBJ2-1, with D unresolved. The V gene's germline CDR1 is MNHNS and CDR2 SASEGT. Trimming removed 1 base at V and 8 bases at J, with 15 bases between. There are 15 residues in the CDR3. The CDR3 spells CASSEVMTSVDEQFF. The CDR3 nucleotides are TGTGCCAGCAGTGAAGTGATGACATCGGTTGATGAGCAGTTCTTC.

The CDR3 DNA reads TGTGCCAGCAGTACCTCTCCAGCTAGCGGGGGGTCCCCCTCCTACAATGAGCAGTTCTTC. Translated, it gives CASSTSPASGGSPSYNEQFF. The chain has TRBV6-2 or TRBV6-3 and TRBJ2-1, with 11 bases fitting TRBD2. J gave up 0 bases and V 5 bases, and 15 bases lay outside the gene matches. The CDR3 runs 20 residues. CDR1 is MNHEY and CDR2 is SVGEGT in the germline V gene.

This chain joins TRBV4-1 and TRBJ2-2; D may be TRBD2 (5 bases). The germline gives CDR1 MGHRA, CDR2 YSYEKL. V lost 0 bases, J lost 1 base, and 9 bases lay in between. The CDR3 covers 16 residues. CDR3 sequence (DNA): TGCGCCAGCAGCCAAGAAGGAGGCAAGAACACCGGGGAGCTGTTTTTT. It translates to CASSQEGGKNTGELFF.

This clonotype has a handful of counts. J is TRBJ1-4 and V is TRBV2, with D possibly matching TRBD1 (5 bases). V was cut by 6 bases and J by 7 bases, with 9 bases left in between. Germline V lookup: CDR1 SNHLY, CDR2 FYNNEI. The length of the CDR3 is 12 residues. CDR3 amino acids: CASRDDSEKLFF. CDR3 nucleotides: TGTGCCAGCAGGGACGACAGTGAAAAACTGTTTTTT.

The rearrangement joins TRBV12-3 or TRBV12-4 to TRBJ1-1; 9 bases match TRBD1. The CDR3 spans 13 residues. The trim removed 6 bases at V and 6 bases at J, leaving 5 bases unmatched. Here the CDR3 reads CASRGQGRPEAFF. In DNA, the CDR3 is TGTGCCAGCAGGGGACAGGGCCGGCCTGAAGCTTTCTTT.

This clonotype was seen repeatedly, ten times or more. The V gene is TRBV18, the J gene TRBJ2-1; TRBD1 is a possible D gene (5 bases). Trimming cost V 3 bases and J 8 bases, with 14 bases left between them. CDR1 and CDR2 (germline): KGHSH, LQKENI. The CDR3 spans 14 residues. The CDR3 sequence is CASSPPNGADEQFF. CDR3 DNA: TGTGCCAGCTCACCCCCAAATGGGGCAGATGAGCAGTTCTTC.

The table lists this clonotype with a few counts. The chain has TRBV25-1 and TRBJ2-7, with 9 bases matching TRBD1. J lost 4 bases, V lost 1 base, and 5 bases had no gene match. The CDR3 loop spans 15 amino acids. Germline V gene data show CDR1 as MGHDK and CDR2 as SYGVNS. The CDR3 DNA sequence: TGTGCCAGCAGTGAATGGGGGACAGGGACATACGAGCAGTACTTC. Translated, it gives CASSEWGTGTYEQYF.

This rearrangement joins TRBV5-1 to TRBJ1-5; the D is unclear. Germline CDR1 is SGHRS and CDR2 is YFSETQ. The V and J ends lost 4 bases and 6 bases respectively, with 11 bases between them. The CDR3 spans 13 residues. The CDR3 region is CASSPEGSQPQHF. In nucleotides, the CDR3 is TGCGCCAGCAGCCCGGAGGGTTCTCAGCCCCAGCATTTT.

The sample holds a few counts of this clonotype. The chain recombines TRBV12-3 or TRBV12-4 with TRBJ2-7; D gene unclear. There are 15 residues in the CDR3. Between the trimmed V and J ends, which lost 3 bases and 0 bases, there was a span of 12 bases. As DNA, the CDR3 is TGTGCCAGCAGTTTTCGCCAAAGGAGCTCCTACGAGCAGTACTTC. This gives the protein CASSFRQRSSYEQYF.

This clonotype turned up a few times. The V call is TRBV7-6, the J call TRBJ1-1; D may be TRBD1 (5 bases). Germline V gene sequence: CDR1 SGHVS, CDR2 FNYEAQ. The CDR3 length is 14 residues. V was shortened by 5 bases and J by 5 bases, with 15 bases between the two germline ends. As DNA, the CDR3 is TGTGCCAGCAGCCGCCAGGGTATGCATACTGAAGCTTTCTTT. As protein: CASSRQGMHTEAFF. Together with reference TRBV7-6 and TRBJ1-1, the CDR3 gives the full variable domain: GAGVSQSPRYKVTKRGQDVALRCDPISGHVSLYWYRQALGQGPEFLTYFNYEAQQDKSGLPNDRFSAERPEGSISTLTIQRTEQRDSAMYRCASSRQGMHTEAFFGQGTRLTVV.

This clonotype occurred a few times. The chain combines TRBV23-1 with TRBJ2-7; TRBD2 aligns across 8 bases. TRBV23-1 is treated as an ORF (open reading frame) with a function not yet certain. The CDR3 sequence is 16 residues long. J gave up 2 bases and V 7 bases, and 13 bases lay outside the gene matches. In DNA, the CDR3 is TGCGCCAGCACTCTGGAAGGGCGGGGGGAGACCTACGAGCAGTACTTC. It codes for CASTLEGRGETYEQYF.

The chain has TRBV6-4 and TRBJ2-1; D possibly corresponds to TRBD2 (5 bases). Germline V gene data show CDR1 as MRHNA and CDR2 as SNTAGT. The CDR3 covers 10 residues. Trimming took 6 bases from V and 11 from J, leaving 8 bases between them. CDR3 sequence: CASSRGKQFF. The CDR3 coding sequence is TGTGCCAGCAGCCGGGGAAAGCAGTTCTTC.

Notes on this clonotype: No DNA is shown, since the ends of the CDR3 on it are uncertain; the CDR3 is the one TCRdb lists. The CDR3 loop reads CISVPEGTLAGAGRVETQYF. This rearrangement joins TRBV7-5 to TRBJ2-5; TRBD2 was called by the table and not checked on the DNA. TRBV7-5 is marked as a pseudogene. From its first to its last residue, the CDR3 has 20 amino acids.

This clonotype was seen a handful of times. The rearrangement uses TRBV5-4 and TRBJ1-6; TRBD1 might be the D (5 bases). Per the germline V gene, CDR1 is SGHNT and CDR2 is YYREEE (reference sequence). The CDR3 has 14 amino acids. Trimming took off 0 bases at V and 13 bases at J, with 14 bases between the two ends. The CDR3 is CASSLAGTVGPLHF. CDR3 bases: TGTGCCAGCAGCTTGGCCGGGACCGTGGGGCCCCTCCACTTT.

This clonotype was picked up a small number of times. J is TRBJ1-5 and V is TRBV6-6, with D hard to call. V lost 4 bases and J lost 5, with 12 bases in between. The CDR3 consists of 14 residues. Germline V gives CDR1 MNHNY, CDR2 SVGAGI (reference sequence). CDR3 sequence: CASSFGVLDQPQHF. In nucleotides, the CDR3 is TGTGCCAGCAGTTTCGGGGTCCTCGATCAGCCCCAGCATTTT.

A few counts support this clonotype. V gene TRBV5-1 combines with J gene TRBJ2-6; no definite D call. The CDR3 is made up of 17 amino acids. Germline V gene lookup returns CDR1 SGHRS and CDR2 YFSETQ. Trimming took 1 base from V and 0 from J, leaving 11 bases between them. The CDR3 coding sequence is TGCGCCAGCAGCTTGTCTGGAAGAACCTCTGGGGCCAACGTCCTGACTTTC. This codes for CASSLSGRTSGANVLTF.

This clonotype was seen many times. One junction end disagrees with the germline gene, perhaps due to a read error. The genes are TRBV12-3 or TRBV12-4 and TRBJ2-7; D is perhaps TRBD2 (6 bases). The CDR3 sequence is 12 residues long. DNA of the CDR3: TGTGCCAGCAGTCAGTGGACTACCGAGCCGAGCTTC. Translated: CASSQWTTEPSF.

The chain's CDR3 is CASSHRDSQSLTQYF. In DNA form, the CDR3 reads TGTGCCAGCAGCCACCGGGACTCGCAATCTCTGACCCAGTACTTC. The chain couples TRBV9 to TRBJ2-5, with a possible D match to TRBD2 (6 bases). The CDR3 consists of 15 residues. Trimming pared 4 bases from V and 7 bases from J, leaving 20 bases between. Germline V CDR1 and CDR2: SGDLS, YYNGEE. The full variable domain, with the rest looked up from reference TRBV9 and TRBJ2-5, is DSGVTQTPKHLITATGQRVTLRCSPRSGDLSVYWYQQSLDQGLQFLIQYYNGEERAKGNILERFSAQQFPDLHSELNLSSLELGDSALYFCASSHRDSQSLTQYFGPGTRLLVL.

This chain uses TRBV27 with TRBJ2-5, with D unclear. Germline assignment: CDR1 MNHEY and CDR2 SMNVEV (reference sequence). With 5 bases removed from V and 3 bases from J, the gap between germline ends came to 10 bases. This CDR3 has 13 amino acids. DNA for the CDR3: TGTGCCAGCAGTGCCCGCATGGAAGAGACCCAGTACTTC. Its protein is CASSARMEETQYF.